Listed below are T cell receptor beta chains from one sample, sequenced in a study of shared clonotypes between healthy human individuals. Libraries were prepared by immunoSEQ multiplex PCR; TCRdb keeps only in-frame clonotypes and omits some of them. The table shows approximately 460,000 clones, with around 77% occurring only once. What was sequenced was PBMCs. Receptor source: a woman in her forties in good health. Some clones in this sample may be carry-over from other donors' samples. Both conserved end residues are part of each CDR3. A D gene is named only where the DNA matches it firmly. Clone size is not always given. Where it is, it says once, few, many or a class for expanded clones.

TRBV10-2	TRBD2	-	17	TRBJ2-1	TGCGCCAGCAGTGAGACCCAACTAGCGGGATATGGAGGTGAGCAGTTCTTC	CASSETQLAGYGGEQFF
TRBV7-6	-	-	15	TRBJ2-7	TGTGCCAGCAGCCCCCAGACTAGTTCCGCCTACGAGCAGTACTTC	CASSPQTSSAYEQYF
TRBV5-6	TRBD1	-	14	TRBJ1-2	TGTGCCAGCAGCTTGCCGACAGGGAGCTATGGCTACACCTTC	CASSLPTGSYGYTF
TRBV10-3	TRBD2	-	16	TRBJ2-5	TGTGCCATCTCCGCCGGCCGGACTAGCGGACAAGAGACCCAGTACTTC	CAISAGRTSGQETQYF
TRBV29-1	TRBD1	-	13	TRBJ2-5	TGCAGCGTCATCGGGACAGGGTGGGAGACCCAGTACTTC	CSVIGTGWETQYF
TRBV30	-	-	14	TRBJ1-1	TGTGCCTGGAGCAGGGCCCCGATGAACACTGAAGCTTTCTTT	CAWSRAPMNTEAFF
TRBV7-6	-	-	16	TRBJ2-3	TGTGCCAGCAGCTTAGTTGGGCCAGGGGGCACAGATACGCAGTATTTT	CASSLVGPGGTDTQYF
TRBV19	-	-	13	TRBJ1-2	TGTGCCAGTACTAATACAGGTTGGGATGGCTACACCTTC	CASTNTGWDGYTF
TRBV7-9	TRBD2	-	15	TRBJ2-5	TGTGCCAGCACGATACTAGCGGGAGGAGGTGAGACCCAGTACTTC	CASTILAGGGETQYF
TRBV30	-	few	16	TRBJ1-1	TGTGCCTGGACCCTCCCGGGGGAGGGCAGGAACACTGAAGCTTTCTTT	CAWTLPGEGRNTEAFF
TRBV2	-	-	15	TRBJ2-2	TGTGCCAGCAGTGAGAGGGGGAGGTCCACCGGGGAGCTGTTTTTT	CASSERGRSTGELFF
TRBV29-1	-	many	11	TRBJ1-1	TGCAGCGTTGAATCGGGAACTGAAGCTTTCTTT	CSVESGTEAFF
TRBV21-1	-	-	14	TRBJ2-7	TGTGCCAGCAGCAAAGGGCAGGGTCCGTACGAGCAGTACTTC	CASSKGQGPYEQYF
TRBV30	TRBD2	few	13	TRBJ2-5	TGTGCCTGGAGTGTGGCGGGAGGGGAGACCCAGTACTTC	CAWSVAGGETQYF
TRBV7-3	TRBD2	-	16	TRBJ2-1	TGTGCCAGCAGCTCCCAGAGCGGGAGTCATTACAATGAGCAGTTCTTC	CASSSQSGSHYNEQFF
TRBV7-2	-	-	13	TRBJ1-2	TGTGCCAGCAGCTTTATTGAGGGTCATGGCTACACCTTC	CASSFIEGHGYTF
TRBV7-6	TRBD1	few	18	TRBJ2-7	TGTGCCAGCAGCAAGGGGGCTACCTCCGGGACCCTCCGGGGTGAGCAGTACTTC	CASSKGATSGTLRGEQYF
TRBV28	TRBD1	-	15	TRBJ1-1	TGTGCCAGCGGATCAGGGGGACAGGCGGATACTGAAGCTTTCTTT	CASGSGGQADTEAFF
TRBV6-1	-	-	15	TRBJ2-7	TGTGCCAGCAGTGAAGTGGCCGGACACTTTTACGAGCAGTACTTC	CASSEVAGHFYEQYF
TRBV6-5	-	-	15	TRBJ1-2	TGTGCCAGCAGTTACGTAACAGGAAGGACAGAAGGCTACACCTTC	CASSYVTGRTEGYTF
TRBV2	-	few	15	TRBJ2-1	TGTGCCAGCAGCCCCCCGCAAGCACTAATAAATGAGCAGTTCTTC	CASSPPQALINEQFF
TRBV6-5	-	once	13	TRBJ1-5	TGTGCCAGCAGTTACACCAGCAATCAGCCCCAGCATTTT	CASSYTSNQPQHF
TRBV6-5	-	-	13	TRBJ1-2	TGTGCCAGCAGTTACGGGGGGCTGGGAGGCTACACCTTC	CASSYGGLGGYTF
TRBV29-1	-	-	15	TRBJ2-5	TGCAGCGTTGCCTTAAGTTCGACATTCCAAGAGACCCAGTACTTC	CSVALSSTFQETQYF
TRBV27	-	-	12	TRBJ2-7	TGTGCCAGCAGGGGGGGCCACTACGAGCAGTACTTC	CASRGGHYEQYF
TRBV29-1	-	-	13	TRBJ1-1	TGCAGCGCAACGACAGGACCGAACACTGAAGCTTTCTTT	CSATTGPNTEAFF
TRBV14	TRBD1	few	15	TRBJ2-7	TGTGCCAGCAGCCAAGAACAGGGGGAGGCCTACGAGCAGTACTTC	CASSQEQGEAYEQYF
TRBV15	-	once	15	TRBJ2-5	TGTGCCACCAGCAGAGGGCAGGGATCGCAAGAGACCCAGTACTTC	CATSRGQGSQETQYF
TRBV5-4	TRBD1	-	14	TRBJ1-2	TGTGCCAGCAGCTCCGGACAGGGGGCGGTAGGCTACACCTTC	CASSSGQGAVGYTF
TRBV4-1	TRBD2	-	17	TRBJ2-3	TGCGCCAGCAGCCAAGGGGGCGGGAGGCCCATCCCAGATACGCAGTATTTT	CASSQGGGRPIPDTQYF
TRBV6-1	TRBD2	many	16	TRBJ2-1	TGTGCCAGCAGTGATCTGACTAGCAGCCGCTACAATGAGCAGTTCTTC	CASSDLTSSRYNEQFF
TRBV29-1	-	-	12	TRBJ2-3	TGCAGCGTCGTAGCGGCTATCGATACGCAGTATTTT	CSVVAAIDTQYF
TRBV28	-	-	11	TRBJ2-1	TGTGCCAGCAGTCCCTATAATGAGCAGTTCTTC	CASSPYNEQFF
TRBV15	-	-	15	TRBJ2-2	TGTGCCACCAGCAGAGGCAGAACGAACACCGGGGAGCTGTTTTTT	CATSRGRTNTGELFF
TRBV5-4	TRBD1	-	13	TRBJ1-2	TGTGCCCAAATGGACAGGACAGGGAACGGCTACACCTTC	CAQMDRTGNGYTF
TRBV28	-	-	14	TRBJ2-7	TGTGCCAGCAGCTCACCTAGCAGGAGAGGCGAGCAGTACTTC	CASSSPSRRGEQYF
TRBV28	TRBD1	-	14	TRBJ1-4	TGTGCCAGCAGTTTCGGACAGGTGTGGGAAAAACTGTTTTTT	CASSFGQVWEKLFF
TRBV5-8	TRBD1	-	15	TRBJ2-7	TGTGCCAGCAGCTCACCACAGGGGTTCTCCTACGAGCAGTACTTC	CASSSPQGFSYEQYF
TRBV5-4	-	-	12	TRBJ1-5	TGTGCCAGCAGCTTGGACTCGGGGCCCCAGCATTTT	CASSLDSGPQHF
TRBV4-1	TRBD1	-	16	TRBJ2-7	TGCGCCAGCAGCCAAGATTTTGGGACAGGGGGCGCCGAGCAGTACTTC	CASSQDFGTGGAEQYF
TRBV19	-	-	9	TRBJ1-5	TGTGCCAGTGGAGGGCCCCAGCATTTT	CASGGPQHF
TRBV7-2	-	-	15	TRBJ2-7	TGTGCCAGCAGCTCCAGTCCCGGGGGTCACGCCGAGCAGTACTTC	CASSSSPGGHAEQYF
TRBV28	TRBD2	-	15	TRBJ2-7	TGTGCCAGCAGCCCTGGACTAGCGCACTCCTACGAGCAGTACTTC	CASSPGLAHSYEQYF
TRBV18	-	-	10	TRBJ2-3	TGTGCCAGCTCATCCGATACGCAGTATTTT	CASSSDTQYF
TRBV29-1	TRBD2	few	15	TRBJ2-1	TGCAGCGTTGGTTTGGGGCTAGCGGGAGGAAATGAGCAGTTCTTC	CSVGLGLAGGNEQFF
TRBV2	-	once	15	TRBJ2-7	TGTGCCAGCAGTCCCGTCCCGGACCCAGCCTACGAGCAGTACTTC	CASSPVPDPAYEQYF
TRBV4-2	-	few	15	TRBJ1-4	TGTGCCAGCAGCCAAGAAATAGGGGTTGGTGAAAAACTGTTTTTT	CASSQEIGVGEKLFF
TRBV28	-	few	12	TRBJ1-1	TGTGCCAGTCGTGCCCTGAACACTGAAGCTTTCTTT	CASRALNTEAFF
TRBV6-1	-	-	13	TRBJ2-1	TGTGCCAGCACTTTGGTGCACTACAATGAGCAGTTCTTC	CASTLVHYNEQFF
TRBV10-3	-	once	15	TRBJ2-6	TGTGCCATCACCGATCCTAGGTCTGGGGCCAACGTCCTGACTTTC	CAITDPRSGANVLTF
TRBV10-3	-	-	15	TRBJ2-7	TGTGCCATCAGTGTGGGCCCTAGCCGCTCCTACGAGCAGTACTTC	CAISVGPSRSYEQYF
TRBV18	-	once	17	TRBJ2-3	TGTGCCAGCTCACCCTATGGTGGCACACACAACACAGATACGCAGTATTTT	CASSPYGGTHNTDTQYF
TRBV7-9	-	-	16	TRBJ2-6	TGTGCCAGCAGCTCGGACCGAAGCTCTGGGGCCAACGTCCTGACTTTC	CASSSDRSSGANVLTF
TRBV9	-	-	17	TRBJ2-1	TGTGCCAGCAGCGCGGTGGTTAGCAACTGGGGTGGCAATGAGCAGTTCTTC	CASSAVVSNWGGNEQFF
TRBV10-2	TRBD2	-	14	TRBJ2-1	TGCGCCAGCAGCCGTAGCGGGAGGGCCGATGAGCAGTTCTTC	CASSRSGRADEQFF
TRBV14	TRBD2	-	14	TRBJ2-7	TGTGCCAGCAGCCCGGGACTAGCCTACTACGAGCAGTACTTC	CASSPGLAYYEQYF
TRBV27	-	-	14	TRBJ2-7	TGTGCCAGCAGCTCCCCGGACGGTTCCTACGAGCAGTACTTC	CASSSPDGSYEQYF
TRBV18	-	-	13	TRBJ2-1	TGTGCCAGCTCACCTCTCGAGGGGTTGGGGCAGTTCTTC	CASSPLEGLGQFF
TRBV27	TRBD2	few	15	TRBJ2-1	TGTGCCAGCAGTTCCGGGACTAGCGGGAGCAATGAGCAGTTCTTC	CASSSGTSGSNEQFF
TRBV9	-	-	16	TRBJ1-2	TGTGCCAGCAGCGCCGCCCCGGGGGGGATTAGCTATGGCTACACCTTC	CASSAAPGGISYGYTF